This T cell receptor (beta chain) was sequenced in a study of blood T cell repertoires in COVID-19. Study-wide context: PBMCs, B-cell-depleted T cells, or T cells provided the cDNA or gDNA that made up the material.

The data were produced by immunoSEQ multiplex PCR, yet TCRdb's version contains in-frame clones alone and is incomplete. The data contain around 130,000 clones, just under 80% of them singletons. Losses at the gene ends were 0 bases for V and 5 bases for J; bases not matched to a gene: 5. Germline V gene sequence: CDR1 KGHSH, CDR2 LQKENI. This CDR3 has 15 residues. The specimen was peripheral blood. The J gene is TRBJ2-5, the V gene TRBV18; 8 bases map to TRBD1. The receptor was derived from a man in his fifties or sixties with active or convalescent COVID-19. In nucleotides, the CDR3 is TGTGCCAGCTCACCACCGGGTACAGGGGGTGAGACCCAGTACTTC. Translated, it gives CASSPPGTGGETQYF.